This is a list of T cell receptor beta chains from one sample in a study of blood T cell repertoires in COVID-19. The protocol was immunoSEQ multiplex PCR, while the TCRdb copy is restricted to in-frame clones and leaves out a portion. The sample lists fewer than 120,000 clones, 88% occurring once. Sequencing was performed on peripheral blood. Source of these receptors: a woman between 50 and 59 years old with acute or convalescent COVID-19. CDR3s include the opening cysteine and the closing phenylalanine or tryptophan. The order of the fields is D gene, clone size, J gene, V gene, CDR3 DNA, CDR3 protein. A D gene is named only where the DNA matches it firmly. For some rows the clone size is stated as once, few or many, or as a class when expanded; others skip it.

TRBD1 . TRBJ1-1 TRBV2 TGTGCCAGCAGCCAGACAGGGCTGAACACTGAAGCTTTCTTT CASSQTGLNTEAFF
TRBD1 . TRBJ1-5 TRBV19 TGTGCCACCGGGGGACGGACAGGGGACAATCAGCCCCAGCATTTT CATGGRTGDNQPQHF
. . TRBJ2-7 TRBV11-2 TGTGCCAGCAGCTGGGTGCCTAGTCACGAGCAGTACTTC CASSWVPSHEQYF
. . TRBJ2-2 TRBV9 TGTGCCAGCAGCGGCCCGGGACTTCCTTCTGGCACCGGGGAGCTGTTTTTT CASSGPGLPSGTGELFF
. . TRBJ1-2 TRBV6-6 TGTGCCAGCAGGCAGGACAGCAGAAACACCTATGGCTACACCTTC CASRQDSRNTYGYTF
. . TRBJ2-1 TRBV2 TGTGCCAGCGATGAGGGAAGGGTGGCTGGCAATGAGCAGTTCTTC CASDEGRVAGNEQFF
. . TRBJ1-1 TRBV2 TGTGCCAGCAGGCAGGACAGTTGGAGGACTGAAGCTTTCTTT CASRQDSWRTEAFF
TRBD1 . TRBJ1-6 TRBV18 TGTGCCAGCTCACCAGCGGGACAGGCGGTCTCACCCCTCCACTTT CASSPAGQAVSPLHF
TRBD2 . TRBJ2-7 TRBV5-1 TGCGCCAGCAGCTTGGTTAGCGGGAGTGCATACGAGCAGTACTTC CASSLVSGSAYEQYF
. few TRBJ1-2 TRBV6-5 TGTGCCAGCAGCCCGACTCCTAACTATGGCTACACCTTC CASSPTPNYGYTF
TRBD1 . TRBJ1-2 TRBV4-2 TGTGCCAGCAGCCAAGCCGCGGGACAGTCGAGCTATGGCTACACCTTC CASSQAAGQSSYGYTF
. few TRBJ1-2 TRBV10-1 TGCGCCAGCAGTGAGTCGGCGGAGGGCCGTCCGTTCTTC CASSESAEGRPFF
TRBD1 . TRBJ1-3 TRBV5-5 TGTGCCAGCAGCTGGGACAGCTTCTCTGGAAACACCATATATTTT CASSWDSFSGNTIYF
TRBD1 . TRBJ2-7 TRBV7-9 TGTGCCAGCAGCACGGACAGGGCCCGCGAGCAGTACTTC CASSTDRAREQYF
TRBD2 . TRBJ2-1 TRBV6-5 TGTGCCAGCAGTCTCACTAGCGGGAGGGCCAATGAGCAGTTCTTC CASSLTSGRANEQFF
TRBD2 once TRBJ2-5 TRBV15 TGTGCCACCAGCGGGGGGTTAGCGGGAGGTCAAGAGACCCAGTACTTC CATSGGLAGGQETQYF
. . TRBJ2-1 TRBV6-5 TGTGCCAGCACCCGGGACTCAACCATGGGCAGTGAGCAGTTCTTC CASTRDSTMGSEQFF
. once TRBJ2-2 TRBV7-2 TGTGCCAGCAGCCTCGACACCGGGGAGCTGTTTTTT CASSLDTGELFF
. . TRBJ2-1 TRBV10-1 TGCGCCAGCAGTGAGTCCGGCCAGGGAATTGAGCAGTTCTTC CASSESGQGIEQFF
TRBD1 . TRBJ1-1 TRBV2 TGTGCCAGCAACCGACAGGGGGTCGGCACTGAAGCTTTCTTT CASNRQGVGTEAFF
TRBD1 . TRBJ1-1 TRBV19 TGTGCCAGTAGTGCCCAGACAGGGGGTGCTGAAGCTTTCTTT CASSAQTGGAEAFF
TRBD2 . TRBJ2-7 TRBV5-1 TGCGCCAGCAGCTTGGTCGGGAGGGCCTTTGACGAGCAGTACTTC CASSLVGRAFDEQYF
. . TRBJ1-2 TRBV19 TGTGCCAGTATGCTCCGGGACTCCTATGGCTACACCTTC CASMLRDSYGYTF
. . TRBJ2-3 TRBV6-4 TGTGCCAGCGGCCTTCTCCTCACAGATACGCAGTATTTT CASGLLLTDTQYF
TRBD2 . TRBJ2-3 TRBV3-1/TRBV3-2 TGTGCCAGCAGCCAAGCGCTAGCGGGGACCCCACTTAGCACAGATACGCAGTATTTT CASSQALAGTPLSTDTQYF
TRBD1 . TRBJ2-7 TRBV7-6 TGTGCCAGCAGCCCCCGTAGACAGGGTACCTACGAGCAGTACTTC CASSPRRQGTYEQYF
. . TRBJ1-3 TRBV2 TGTGCCAGCAGTGAACGCCAGGGCTCTGGAAACACCATATATTTT CASSERQGSGNTIYF
. . TRBJ2-1 TRBV7-2 TGTGCCAGCAGCTTGAGACAGGCCAATGAGCAGTTCTTC CASSLRQANEQFF
TRBD1 . TRBJ1-4 TRBV18 TGTGCCTCTACAGGGGGCTACGGTGAAAAACTGTTTTTT CASTGGYGEKLFF
TRBD1 once TRBJ2-7 TRBV18 TGTGCCAGCTCACCACAGGTCGGGACAGCCTACGAGCAGTACTTC CASSPQVGTAYEQYF
. . TRBJ2-2 TRBV19 TGTGCCAGTAGTGTCCTCGGGACAAGTAACACCGGGGAGCTGTTTTTT CASSVLGTSNTGELFF
. . TRBJ1-1 TRBV19 TGTGCCAGTACCGCGACGGGGAACACTGAAGCTTTCTTT CASTATGNTEAFF
. . TRBJ1-1 TRBV4-2 TGTGCCAGCAGCCAAGAGCTCAGGGGGAACACTGAAGCTTTCTTT CASSQELRGNTEAFF
TRBD1 . TRBJ1-3 TRBV19 TGTGCCAGTACCGGGACAGAAGCTGGAAACACCATATATTTT CASTGTEAGNTIYF